This T cell receptor beta chain was recorded in a study of shared clonotypes between healthy human individuals. Whole-study findings and limits: What naive subsets generally showed was a larger estimated richness than memory subsets showed.

V gave up 2 bases and J gave up 3 bases; unmatched junction bases: 1. Per germline, CDR1 SGHRS and CDR2 YFSETQ. The CDR3 has 13 residues. The method was immunoSEQ multiplex PCR; TCRdb's version includes in-frame clones alone and lacks a portion of them. The sample comprises 2 million to 2.5 million clones, 85% to 95% of which are singletons, and 0.39% rests with the top ten. Comments on this clone: What it binds is not known.

The rearrangement joins TRBV5-1 to TRBJ2-5, with 7 positions matching TRBD2. The TCR was taken from a man aged 18 to 30 in good health. Some clones in this sample may be carry-over from other donors' samples. Sequenced input: naive CD4+ T cells from PBMCs. As for subset: CD45RA+ positively selected. CDR3 sequence: CASSFLAEETQYF. DNA of the CDR3: TGCGCCAGCAGCTTCCTAGCGGAAGAGACCCAGTACTTC.